This entry features one T cell receptor beta chain sequence. This sample stems from a study of sequential checkpoint blockade in melanoma. Regarding treatment: randomized to nivolumab then ipilimumab (arm A) or the reverse (arm B). This CDR3 has 14 amino acids. V lost 3 bases and J lost 4; bases outside the gene matches: 5. The germline V gene has CDR1 LNHDA and CDR2 SQIVND (reference sequence). Assay: immunoSEQ multiplex PCR; the TCRdb copy retains only in-frame clones and omits some. The sample contains about 40,000 clones, more than 80% of which appear only once. This TCR derives from a human donor with melanoma. Sequencing used CD8+ T cells sorted from blood (inferred from file names), obtained from a patient given nivolumab and ipilimumab in sequence. This rearrangement joins TRBV19 to TRBJ1-2, with 7 bases lining up with TRBD1. CDR3 DNA: TGTGCCAGTAGTATGACAGGGTTTGCCTATGGCTACACCTTC. This sequence encodes CASSMTGFAYGYTF.